This paragraph reports one T cell receptor beta chain. This clone's antigen is unknown. Nothing much larger sits one base from this clone, and base qualities are not available. Samples from volunteer blood donors who had recovered from COVID-19 were contributed by a second Seattle source. Whole blood was collected in K2EDTA tubes by collaborating institutions according to the institutions' own protocols. For TCRbeta analysis, collaborator samples were shipped as frozen whole blood, as isolated PBMCs, or as DNA extracted from either sample type. From the cysteine up to the phenylalanine, the CDR3 has a length of 14 residues. Only CDR3 DNA remains: 42 bases, in frame from the first base. CDR1 and CDR2 (SGHVS, FNYEAQ) derive from the germline V gene. After removal of 3 bases from V and 5 bases from J, the junction retains 6 bases not matched to a gene. The data derive from a study of blood T cell repertoires in COVID-19 (dated by TCRdb to between 2020 and 2021). Study-wide context: Samples covering the acute and convalescent phases of COVID-19 were provided by collaborators in the United States, Italy and Spain. Where available, HLA class I and class II types were taken from metadata supplied by the sample provider and were not determined by assay-based typing. The material from the prospective study consisted of cDNA or gDNA derived from T cells, B-cell-depleted T cells, or PBMCs. Subjects who had been exposed to COVID-19, were actively infected with it, or had recovered from it provided the deeply sampled blood TCRbeta repertoires that made up the dataset. Samples came from the ongoing ImmuneRACE study (first 160 participants) plus 1,254 subjects from 6 global collaborators. The sample metadata nearly always contained a de-identified subject ID, COVID-19 status, age in years and sex. The repertoires were made available in a free public database intended to serve as a resource for research on the immune response to SARS-CoV-2. What the work shows at the level of the full study, not this receptor alone: The amount of clinical and demographic metadata varied by source and participant and was provided uncurated.

TCRbeta CDR3 regions were amplified from genomic DNA by means of the immunoSEQ Assay, a bias-controlled multiplex PCR. The source study handled its data this way. Nucleated cell counts per sample were estimated from amplification of reference gene primers within the assay. Sequence reads were collapsed and filtered to measure the absolute abundance of every unique TCRbeta CDR3 rearrangement. For each sample, productive Simpson clonality was calculated by taking the square root of Simpson's diversity index across productive rearrangements. Drawn from immuneACCESS, this table holds only the in-frame rearrangements with V and J called that TCRdb kept. Clones are partly lost; checked studies trace under half to an unresolved V gene and leave the rest unexplained. For V, J and clone size, that table is used; D and trimming come from the DNA. Present in this sample are 150,000 to 200,000 clones, about 86% of which were seen just once. 0.88% of the sample lies in the top ten.

Sequences were obtained from peripheral blood. The receptor was isolated from a woman between 18 and 30 years old who had recovered from COVID-19. The V gene is TRBV7-6 and the J gene is TRBJ2-5, and 7 junctional nucleotides match TRBD1. The CDR3 has the sequence CASSLQGVMETQYF. The nucleotides are TGTGCCAGCAGCTTGCAGGGGGTGATGGAGACCCAGTACTTC. The variable domain in full, with residues beyond the CDR3 obtained from the reference TRBV7-6 and TRBJ2-5 genes, is GAGVSQSPRYKVTKRGQDVALRCDPISGHVSLYWYRQALGQGPEFLTYFNYEAQQDKSGLPNDRFSAERPEGSISTLTIQRTEQRDSAMYRCASSLQGVMETQYFGPGTRLLVL.